Following are 18 T cell receptor beta chains from one sample sequenced in a study of OX40 agonist ivuxolimab in advanced cancers. Produced via immunoSEQ multiplex PCR; TCRdb's table is partial and in-frame only. Of around 33,000 clones listed, more than 80% are singletons. Sequencing used CD4+ or CD8+ T cells sorted from blood, obtained in a trial of the OX40 agonist ivuxolimab. Source of these receptors: an adult with an advanced solid tumor such as melanoma, head and neck, liver or kidney cancer.

The V and J genes are TRBV19 and TRBJ2-3, with 11 bases aligning to TRBD2. V shed 3 bases and J 1 base; nucleotides not matched to a gene: 6. Looked up from germline, CDR1 is LNHDA and CDR2 is SQIVND (reference sequence). The CDR3 covers 17 residues. CDR3 bases: TGTGCCAGTAGTATTATAGCGGGGGGGCAAGGCACAGATACGCAGTATTTT. It translates to CASSIIAGGQGTDTQYF.

The chain employs TRBV27 and TRBJ1-1; 7 positions agree with TRBD1. Germline V gives CDR1 MNHEY, CDR2 SMNVEV (reference sequence). CDR3 length equals 12 residues. V lost 5 bases, J lost 5 bases, and 2 bases stayed unmatched. CDR3 in DNA: TGTGCCAGCAGTCCGACAGGGACTGAAGCTTTCTTT. This codes for CASSPTGTEAFF.

This sequence joins TRBV18 and TRBJ2-5; no clear D gene. The V gene lost 4 bases and the J gene lost 0 bases, with 6 bases spanning the gap. Germline V CDR1 and CDR2: KGHSH, LQKENI. The CDR3 sequence is 13 residues long. In DNA, the CDR3 is TGTGCCAGCTCACTTGGCTACCAAGAGACCCAGTACTTC. Residues: CASSLGYQETQYF.

V gene TRBV28 combines with J gene TRBJ1-5; 7 positions agree with TRBD1. Germline V gene data show CDR1 as MDHEN and CDR2 as SYDVKM. J gave up 1 base and V 5 bases, and 2 bases lay outside the gene matches. The CDR3 length is 14 residues. As DNA, the CDR3 is TGTGCCAGCAGTATACAGGGGAGCAATCAGCCCCAGCATTTT. Translating it yields CASSIQGSNQPQHF.

The chain combines TRBV2 with TRBJ2-5; D unresolved. The CDR3 contains 14 residues. CDR1 and CDR2 (germline): SNHLY, FYNNEI. The V and J ends lost 4 bases and 0 bases respectively, with 9 bases between them. The CDR3 reads CASSALGNQETQYF. The CDR3 region has the DNA TGTGCCAGCAGTGCACTGGGGAACCAAGAGACCCAGTACTTC.

The V and J genes are TRBV2 and TRBJ1-2, with 9 nucleotides matching TRBD1. J lost 4 bases, V lost 3 bases, and 6 bases had no gene match. CDR3 length: 15 residues. Germline V gene data show CDR1 as SNHLY and CDR2 as FYNNEI. This CDR3 reads CASSDSGQGGYGYTF. CDR3 sequence (DNA): TGTGCCAGCAGTGACTCGGGACAGGGAGGCTATGGCTACACCTTC. The full variable domain, completed using reference TRBV2 and TRBJ1-2, is EPEVTQTPSHQVTQMGQEVILRCVPISNHLYFYWYRQILGQKVEFLVSFYNNEISEKSEIFDDQFSVERPDGSNFTLKIRSTKLEDSAMYFCASSDSGQGGYGYTFGSGTRLTVV.

The chain has TRBV9 and TRBJ2-2; 12 nucleotides line up with TRBD2. V lost 0 bases, J lost 4 bases, and 7 bases stayed unmatched. Germline V gives CDR1 SGDLS, CDR2 YYNGEE. This CDR3 is 18 amino acids long. The CDR3 region is CASSVEKTSGGATGELFF. DNA for the CDR3: TGTGCCAGCAGCGTAGAAAAGACTAGCGGGGGAGCCACCGGGGAGCTGTTTTTT.

The chain carries TRBV2 and TRBJ2-7; D remains ambiguous. V was shortened by 6 bases and J by 0 bases, with 9 bases between the two germline ends. CDR1 SNHLY and CDR2 FYNNEI come from the germline V gene. This CDR3 has 13 residues. CDR3 amino acids: CASSDPSSYEQYF. The CDR3 DNA reads TGTGCCAGCAGCGACCCCAGCTCCTACGAGCAGTACTTC.

This clone was observed many times. The CDR3 carries no conserved terminal phenylalanine or tryptophan, so it likely arises from a read error. The limits of the CDR3 on the DNA are not certain, so only TCRdb's listed CDR3 is given. The gene calls are TRBV28 and TRBJ2-3; the table calls TRBD1, which could not be checked here. CDR1 and CDR2 (germline): MDHEN, SYDVKM. The CDR3 extends over 12 residues, inclusive of both ends. The CDR3 reads CASSPGTGTFSA.

The genes are TRBV29-1 and TRBJ2-3; D unclear. Germline V gives CDR1 SQVTM, CDR2 ANQGSEA. The CDR3 sequence is 12 residues long. Trimming shortened V by 6 bases and J by 4 bases, and 11 bases separated the two germline ends. The CDR3 spells CSVASGADTQYF. CDR3 nucleotides: TGCAGCGTCGCCTCAGGTGCAGATACGCAGTATTTT.

In its sample, this clone was seen a few times. The chain employs TRBV27 and TRBJ1-5; the D gene is possibly TRBD1 (5 bases). The length of the CDR3 is 13 residues. Germline V lookup: CDR1 MNHEY, CDR2 SMNVEV (reference sequence). The V and J ends lost 2 bases and 3 bases respectively, with 5 bases between them. CDR3 sequence: CASSLGANQPQHF. CDR3 DNA: TGTGCCAGCAGTTTAGGGGCCAATCAGCCCCAGCATTTT.

The genes are TRBV15 and TRBJ2-5, with a tentative D call TRBD1 (5 bases). Deletions cut 5 bases from V and 5 bases from J, with 9 bases between. The CDR3 covers 12 residues. From germline, CDR1 is LNHNV and CDR2 YYDKDF (reference sequence). The CDR3 DNA reads TGTGCCACCAGCGACAGCCTCGAGACCCAGTACTTC. Translated: CATSDSLETQYF.

The V and J genes are TRBV7-8 and TRBJ2-7; TRBD1 might be the D (6 bases). V was cut by 2 bases and J by 3 bases, with 14 bases left in between. The CDR3 has 15 residues. Germline V gene sequence: CDR1 SGHVS, CDR2 FQNEAQ. The CDR3 DNA reads as TGTGCCAGCAGCTTATTAACAGGGACCCTCTACGAGCAGTACTTC. It translates to CASSLLTGTLYEQYF.

The chain couples TRBV19 to TRBJ2-3; 8 positions match TRBD1. V dropped 4 bases and J dropped 0; count of bases not matched to a gene: 3. Germline CDR1 is LNHDA and CDR2 is SQIVND (reference sequence). CDR3 length: 15 amino acids. The DNA for the CDR3 is TGTGCCAGTAGTAAGGACAGGGCTAGCACAGATACGCAGTATTTT. Translating gives CASSKDRASTDTQYF.

The chain joins TRBV5-1 to TRBJ2-3, with 7 bases that match TRBD2. The J segment lost 4 bases and the V segment lost 0 bases, leaving 14 bases of the junction unmatched. The CDR3 contains 18 residues. CDR1 is SGHRS and CDR2 is YFSETQ in the germline V gene. The CDR3 spells CASSLAGVGEGLADTQYF. In DNA, the CDR3 is TGCGCCAGCAGCTTGGCCGGGGTAGGGGAGGGCCTCGCAGATACGCAGTATTTT.

The rearrangement links TRBV18 to TRBJ2-7; the match to TRBD1 covers 8 bases. This CDR3 is built from 14 residues. Trimming took 2 bases from V and 4 from J; bases not matched to a gene: 4. The germline V gene has CDR1 KGHSH and CDR2 LQKENI. As DNA, the CDR3 is TGTGCCAGCTCACCAAGCACAGGGGGATACGAGCAGTACTTC. It translates to CASSPSTGGYEQYF.

This clone came up many times. The chain is built from TRBV29-1 and TRBJ1-1; no clear D gene. The length of the CDR3 is 11 residues. The V gene's germline CDR1 is SQVTM and CDR2 ANQGSEA. V gave up 3 bases and J gave up 8 bases, with 10 bases separating them. The CDR3: CSVDSMGEAFF. Written as DNA, the CDR3 is TGCAGCGTTGACAGTATGGGGGAAGCTTTCTTT.

This chain connects TRBV30 to TRBJ1-2; the D gene is possibly TRBD1 (6 bases). This CDR3 has 14 amino acids. V shed 1 base and J shed 3 bases, with 12 bases lying between them. Germline lookup yields CDR1 GTSNPN and CDR2 SVGIG (reference sequence). The CDR3 coding sequence is TGTGCCTGGAGTGAGGTGGGGGCTCACTATGGCTACACCTTC. It yields the protein CAWSEVGAHYGYTF.